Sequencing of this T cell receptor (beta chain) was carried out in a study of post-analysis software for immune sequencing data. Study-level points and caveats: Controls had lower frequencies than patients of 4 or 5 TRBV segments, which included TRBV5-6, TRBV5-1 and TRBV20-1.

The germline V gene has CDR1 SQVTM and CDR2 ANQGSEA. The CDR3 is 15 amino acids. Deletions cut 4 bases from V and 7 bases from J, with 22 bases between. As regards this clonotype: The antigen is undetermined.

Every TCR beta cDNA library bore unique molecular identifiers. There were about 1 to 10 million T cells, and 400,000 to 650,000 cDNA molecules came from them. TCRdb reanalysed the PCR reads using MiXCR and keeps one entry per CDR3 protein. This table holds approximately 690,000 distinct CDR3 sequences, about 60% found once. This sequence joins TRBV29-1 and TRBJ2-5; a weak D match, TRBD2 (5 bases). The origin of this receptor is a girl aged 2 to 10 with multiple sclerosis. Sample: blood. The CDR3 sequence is CSVGPGTVGLGTQYF. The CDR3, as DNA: TGCAGCGTTGGACCAGGCACAGTTGGACTTGGGACCCAGTACTTC.